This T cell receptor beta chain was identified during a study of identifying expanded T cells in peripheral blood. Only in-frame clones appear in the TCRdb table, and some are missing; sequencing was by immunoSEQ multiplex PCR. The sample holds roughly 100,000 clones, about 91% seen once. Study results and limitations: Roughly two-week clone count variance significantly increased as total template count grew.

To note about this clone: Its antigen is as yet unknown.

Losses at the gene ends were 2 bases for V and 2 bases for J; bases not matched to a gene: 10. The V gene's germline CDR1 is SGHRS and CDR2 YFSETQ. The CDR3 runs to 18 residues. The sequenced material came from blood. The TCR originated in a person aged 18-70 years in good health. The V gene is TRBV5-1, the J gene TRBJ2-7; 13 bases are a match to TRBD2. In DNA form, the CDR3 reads TGCGCCAGCAGCTTTACCCCGCCCGGGACTAGCGGGACCTACGAGCAGTACTTC. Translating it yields CASSFTPPGTSGTYEQYF.